This TCR beta chain was sequenced in a study of vaccination effects on CD4 cells after COVID-19. Notes on the study in general: In the study, convalescent patients were few, and early post-infection timepoints were absent.

The CDR3 loop spans 16 amino acids. Per germline, CDR1 SGHRS and CDR2 YFSETQ. Trimming cost V 4 bases and J 8 bases; bases outside gene matches: 14. Expansion of antigen-specific CD4+ T cells with viral peptide pools was carried out by the ViraFEST assay before sequencing. Subsequent to 10 days of culture, CD4+ T cells were isolated. Previously uninfected by SARS-CoV-2, the vaccine recipients also showed negative nucleocapsid antibodies. Details on this clone: Its antigen is unknown.

Sequenced by immunoSEQ multiplex PCR; TCRdb stores in-frame clones only, minus some. The sample contains approximately 54,000 clones, over 75% of which appear only once. The sample consisted of CD4+ T cells from PBMCs cultured with HCoV-229E spike peptides, taken before COVID-19 vaccination. The chain is built from TRBV5-1 and TRBJ2-1; 8 bases fit TRBD2. The sequence was obtained from a human donor who received a COVID-19 vaccine. CDR3 coding DNA: TGCGCCAGCAGCCGAGGGGACGGGGGGGCCTTCGATGAGCAGTTCTTC. As protein: CASSRGDGGAFDEQFF.